This TCR beta chain appears in the sequencing data of a study of T-cell reconstitution after alpha-beta-depleted transplantation in children. Remarks on this clonotype: The antigen is undetermined. This CDR3 is missing its conserved last phenylalanine or tryptophan, likely due to a read error.

Molecular barcoding with unique molecular identifiers was used for the TCRbeta library. A single record per CDR3 protein comes from TCRdb applying MiXCR to the PCR reads. The sample lists around 960,000 distinct CDR3 sequences, around 30% occurring once. The CDR3 length is 14 residues. J was trimmed by 3 bases and V by 6 bases; bases with no gene match: 9. The V gene's germline CDR1 is DFQATT and CDR2 SNEGSKA (reference sequence). Study-level results: Surviving thymic progenitors and recipient T cells were the source of high TCRbeta diversity at day 60 in some patients. There were reportedly several hundred expanded graft clones from which alpha-beta T cells came about two months after transplant.

The sample here was PBMCs, mostly from graft donor cells, taken 360 days after TCRalphabeta/CD19-depleted stem cell transplant. The chain employs TRBV20-1 and TRBJ2-3, with 7 bases identical to TRBD2. This TCR derives from a boy in the first two years of life who had a stem cell transplant for SCID, so the T cells may come from the graft donor. For the CDR3, the DNA is TGCAGTGCCCGCGGGGCTAGCGGAACAGATACGCAGTATTTA. This encodes CSARGASGTDTQYL.